This record covers a single T cell receptor beta chain. The antigen is unknown. Using immunoSEQ multiplex PCR, the repertoire was profiled, and TCRdb retains in-frame clones only, with some absent. Recorded for this sample: tens of thousands of clones. The data are from a study of T cells in women clearing cervical HPV infection. Background on the study: Case blood was drawn when the lesion was first found; control blood after infection became undetectable. For cases, blood was sampled a median around 150 days after lesion detection, interquartile range roughly 85 to 220 days. Study results and limitations: Richness differences could reflect unmeasured T-cell content per sample.

The sequence was obtained from a woman between 18 and 70 years old with a cervical HPV16 infection that either progressed to CIN3+ or cleared (not recorded which). Sequencing was done on a sample of blood buffy coat.

Partial CDR3 DNA: TGCGCCAGCAGCTTGGGGGGGGGCGAAGATTCACCC. Translated: CASSLGGGEDSP. The whole CDR3 sequence reads CASSLGGGEDSPLHF. The rearrangement joins TRBV5-1 to TRBJ1-6, with D possibly matching TRBD1 (6 bases). The CDR3 end falls 3 residues outside the read, so it is completed with the germline J gene. The V end was cut by 0 bases, the J end by 8 bases, with 12 bases between. CDR1 is SGHRS, CDR2 YFSETQ, per germline. CDR3 length: 15 amino acids.